The clone carrying this T cell receptor beta chain was seen a single time. Antigen specificity is unknown. This CDR3 comprises 16 residues. Germline assignment: CDR1 MNHEY and CDR2 SMNVEV (reference sequence). The V end lost 7 bases, the J end lost 4 bases, and 20 bases lay between the germline ends. The sample is drawn from a study of cytotoxic CD8 clonotypes in ibrutinib-treated CLL. At the level of the study: The taking of response samples occurred after a median around 11 months of treatment, with a range of 6 to 36. The study recorded mean values of approximately 260,000 productive templates and 94,082 productive rearrangements per sample.

Notes on the study in general: Clonality, elevated at ibrutinib response, dropped back toward baseline at progression. Sampling time points were not equivalent between sustained-remission and progressing patients.

Sequenced by immunoSEQ multiplex PCR; TCRdb stores in-frame clones only, minus some. The sample gives roughly 160,000 clones, more than 75% of which show up once; 2% to 2.5% is in the top ten. This clonotype was obtained from a human donor with chronic lymphocytic leukemia. V gene TRBV27 combines with J gene TRBJ2-1, with D perhaps being TRBD1 or TRBD2 (7 bases each). Specimen: PBMCs, collected after 12 months of ibrutinib treatment. The CDR3, as DNA: TGTGCCAGCACCCCAGGGGGGGCTAGCAGATACAATGAGCAGTTCTTC. Protein: CASTPGGASRYNEQFF.